What follows describes a single T cell receptor beta chain. Its target is unknown. V was clipped by 6 bases and J by 6 bases, with 23 bases between them. This CDR3 is built from 17 residues. CDR1 and CDR2 from the germline V gene are WSHSY and SAAADI. The investigators split CD4+ cells into a CD45RA+ naive subset and a CD45RA-negative memory subset. The record originates from a study of shared clonotypes between healthy human individuals. General study points: Non-shared clonotypes displayed generation probabilities falling below those of clonotypes present in all four donors. Rarefaction demonstrated incomplete sorted-subset sequencing despite large depth.

At the deep level, the assay was run. Clones were read by immunoSEQ multiplex PCR, and TCRdb kept only the in-frame ones, dropping some. The table includes about 1.4 million clones, around 97% detected once. The clonotype was recovered from a man younger than 40 in good health. Source material: naive CD4+ T cells sorted from blood. Subset meaning: CD45RA+ positively selected. The chain recombines TRBV10-2 with TRBJ2-2, with D uncertain. The CDR3 spells CASSRTVKLGPAGELFF. CDR3 DNA: TGCGCCAGCAGCCGAACGGTCAAGCTTGGACCCGCCGGGGAGCTGTTTTTT.